The clone carrying this T cell receptor beta chain was seen many times. These data belong to a study of regulatory T cells in long-lasting Graves disease. CDR1 is MDHEN, CDR2 SYDVKM, per germline. The V end was cut by 3 bases, the J end by 5 bases, with 11 bases between. CDR3 length: 14 amino acids. Described time point: newly diagnosed GD, antithyroid drugs for less than 3 months. Extracted PBMC RNA gave rise to the TCR library. According to the study, TCR beta libraries were built with iRepertoire HTBI primers and CDR3-region Arm-PCR. TCRdb used MiXCR to reprocess the multiplex PCR reads, holding one entry per CDR3 protein. This sample has about 500,000 distinct CDR3 sequences, with around 11% found just once. These same data were also listed under a study on T cells in Graves' hyperthyroidism and ophthalmopathy.

The receptor was isolated from a woman in her 30s with Graves disease. V usage is TRBV28 and J usage is TRBJ1-5; D is possibly TRBD1 (6 bases). The sample consisted of peripheral blood mononuclear cells (PBMCs), taken at new diagnosis, from a patient treated with antithyroid drugs. The CDR3, as DNA: TGTGCCAGCAGTTTTAGTCAGGGGTATCAGCCCCAGCATTTT. Its protein product is CASSFSQGYQPQHF.